The T cell receptor beta chain under discussion was sequenced for a study of shared clonotypes between healthy human individuals (dated by TCRdb to about 2020). General notes on the study: A couple of women and a few men aged 18 to 49 years were included in the cohort. Different laboratories and diverse techniques were used to prepare libraries and sequence TCR repertoires, to increase sequencing depth and limit assay-specific biases. Each donor's leukapheresis produced roughly between roughly 0.85 and 10 billion PBMCs. For each donor, CD4 naive and CD4 memory were each given three plates, CD8 naive was given two plates, and CD8 memory was given one plate. To estimate repertoire size and how much clonotypes are shared between individuals, the study performed deep sequencing of blood TCR repertoires from roughly five healthy adults.

Notes on this clone: It lacks a known antigen. No qualities accompany the bases; no much larger clone lies one base away. The same CDR3 also results from other DNA sequences found in this sample.

Using the deep immunoSEQ assay, multiplex PCR amplified TCR CDR3 regions from genomic DNA. For each cell subset, the extracted genomic DNA was distributed evenly across all wells of several immunoSEQ 96-well plates, and each plate served as one replicate. For sorted subsets, approximately 190 ng of genomic DNA, equivalent to around 30,000 T cell genomes, went into each replicate PCR. The purified libraries were quantified using a Qubit 3.0 fluorometer, sized with a Bioanalyzer 2100, and then quantified again using the KAPA Library Quantification kit. A separate single-read 150-cycle Illumina NextSeq 550 flow cell was used to sequence each immunoSEQ 96-well plate. As for the authors' bioinformatics: Because the immunoSEQ output included only junctional sequences and no quality scores, the filtering could not be the same as the filtering used for full-length reads. To assign V/J genes and CDR3, sequences were annotated against IMGT germline references using PyIR, a Python wrapper for IgBLAST v1.9. Reads were removed for weak V/J assignments (E-value above 1e-6), missing CDR3, stop codons, out-of-frame junctions, or ambiguous translated residues. V3J clonotypes were defined as sequences sharing the same inferred V gene, J gene, and CDR3 amino acid sequence. Percentage overlap between repertoires was computed as shared unique clonotypes divided by the size of the smaller repertoire. Richness of each repertoire was evaluated using RTK rarefaction, the Chao1 estimator, and Recon v2.1 estimates of unobserved clonotypes. Generation probabilities were computed with OLGA for all TCRbeta clonotypes obtained by the gDNA method from a handful of donors. As stored in TCRdb, this immuneACCESS dataset retains in-frame rearrangements with V and J assigned. A fraction of the clones does not appear; measured against another copy, unresolved V genes explain less than half of the discrepancy, and the remainder lacks a known reason. That table furnishes V, J and clone size, whereas the DNA furnished D and trimming. The sample yields about 1.1 million clones; about 80% were counted once. More than 0.85% of the sample goes to the ten largest clones.

Overall results and qualifications from the work: Compared with non-shared clonotypes, clonotypes shared by all four sorted-subset donors had higher generation probabilities. Rarefaction of sorted-subset datasets indicated incomplete sequencing despite the large sequencing depth. Larger estimated clonotype richness was generally found for naive subsets than for memory subsets. Pairwise subsampling indicated that sequencing depth was expected to affect the degree of clonotype sharing among donors. Sampling was limited to blood, and TCR repertoires in tissue likely differ from TCR repertoires in blood. When four donors were compared, the shared fraction of clonotypes was approximately 5% for naive CD4, over 3% for naive CD8, 2.3% for memory CD4, and 0.4% for memory CD8. The small number of donors limited the genetic and exposure-history diversity represented.

Healthy HIV-negative adults with no recently reported acute infections or vaccinations were included as donors. Only Caucasian adults living in Nashville, Tennessee, USA were represented among the donors. CD4+ T cells were enriched by magnetic negative selection, after which naive cells were positively selected on CD45RA and the negative fraction was taken as the memory subset. Blood was obtained by leukapheresis, after which PBMCs were separated by Ficoll-Histopaque density gradient centrifugation and cryopreserved in liquid nitrogen vapor phase. Analytical flow cytometry was used to check the purity and quantity of each magnetically sorted T cell population. Genomic DNA was isolated from each sorted fraction and quantified by UV absorbance on a Nanodrop 2000c. Including the terminal cysteine and phenylalanine, the CDR3 comprises 15 residues. Only the CDR3 part of the read is kept: 45 bases, read in frame from the first base. At the junction V is shortened by 5 bases and J by 1 base, with 11 bases in between. The germline V gene (reference sequence) sets CDR1 to MNHEY and CDR2 to SMNVEV.

The sample consisted of memory CD4+ T cells from PBMCs. The cell subset or site tag for this specimen amounts to: CD45RA-negative fraction. This TCR was sampled from a man aged 18 to 29 in good health. Some clones in this sample may be carry-over from other donors' samples. This receptor chain uses TRBV27 and TRBJ2-2; the D gene assignment is ambiguous. The CDR3 region reads CASSPRVLNTGELFF. The bases read TGTGCCAGCAGTCCAAGGGTGTTGAACACCGGGGAGCTGTTTTTT.